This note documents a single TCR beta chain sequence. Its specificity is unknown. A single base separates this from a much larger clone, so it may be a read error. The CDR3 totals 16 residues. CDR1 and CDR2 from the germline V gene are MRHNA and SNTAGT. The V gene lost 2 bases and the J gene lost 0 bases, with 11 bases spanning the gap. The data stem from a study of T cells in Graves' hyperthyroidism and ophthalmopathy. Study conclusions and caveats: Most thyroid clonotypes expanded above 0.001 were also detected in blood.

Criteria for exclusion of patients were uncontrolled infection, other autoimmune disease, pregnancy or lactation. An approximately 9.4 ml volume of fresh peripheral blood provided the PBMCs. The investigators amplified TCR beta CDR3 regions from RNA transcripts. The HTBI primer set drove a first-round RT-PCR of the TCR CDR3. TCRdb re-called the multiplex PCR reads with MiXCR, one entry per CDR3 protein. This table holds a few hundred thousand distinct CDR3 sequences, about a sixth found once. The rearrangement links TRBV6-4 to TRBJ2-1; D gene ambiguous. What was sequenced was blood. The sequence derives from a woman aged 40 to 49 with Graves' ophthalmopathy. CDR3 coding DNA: TGTGCCAGCAGTGACGCGCTTCTTGGCTCCTACAATGAGCAGTTCTTC. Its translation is CASSDALLGSYNEQFF.